A single sample is the source of the 25 T cell receptor beta chains below, sequenced in a study of shared T cell receptors in the human thymus (dated by TCRdb to 2020 to 2023). The method was the immunoSEQ multiplex PCR assay. TCRdb's version of the immuneACCESS table is confined to in-frame rearrangements and falls short of the full clone set. An unresolved V gene accounts for under half of the shortfall where checked; the remainder is of unknown origin. This sample lists about 660,000 clones; approximately 90% were detected once. Together, the top ten hold about 0.01% of the sample. Another study also made use of these data, one on human thymus T cells.

The specimen sequenced was thymocytes. The receptor source for this set is a boy younger than two with a congenital heart defect. Donor details come from another sample of the same person, matched by shared clones.

This chain links TRBV19 with TRBJ1-4; D remains ambiguous. Trimming took 6 bases from V and 6 from J, leaving 17 bases between them. This CDR3 is built from 15 residues. Per the germline V gene, CDR1 is LNHDA and CDR2 is SQIVND (reference sequence). CDR3 sequence: CASSLQYLVDEKLFF. The CDR3 DNA sequence: TGTGCCAGTAGCTTACAATACCTAGTTGATGAAAAACTGTTTTTT.

The J gene is TRBJ1-2, the V gene TRBV7-2, with no clear D. This CDR3 has 13 amino acids. Germline CDR1 and CDR2: SGHTA and FQGNSA. Trimming took off 1 base at V and 7 bases at J, with 10 bases between the two ends. The CDR3 DNA is TGTGCCAGCAGCTTAGATCCAGGAGGTGGCTACACCTTC. Its protein product is CASSLDPGGGYTF.

The rearrangement links TRBV6-6 to TRBJ1-1, with D tentatively TRBD1 (5 bases). Trimming pared 6 bases from V and 1 base from J, leaving 12 bases between. Germline V gives CDR1 MNHNY, CDR2 SVGAGI (reference sequence). This CDR3 spans 14 amino acids. The CDR3, as DNA: TGTGCCAGCAGGCACAGACAGAAGAACACTGAAGCTTTCTTT. Translation: CASRHRQKNTEAFF.

This clone has more than one count but fewer than ten. The rearrangement joins TRBV7-8 to TRBJ2-7, with TRBD1 matching over 8 bases. The trim removed 1 base at V and 9 bases at J, leaving 11 bases unmatched. This CDR3 is built from 15 residues. CDR1 is SGHVS, CDR2 FQNEAQ, per germline. The CDR3 DNA sequence: TGTGCCAGCAGCTTAGATTGGGCTCAGGGGGCAGTGCAGTACTTC. Translation: CASSLDWAQGAVQYF.

The chain recombines TRBV7-9 with TRBJ1-2, with D unresolved. The CDR3 is 15 residues long. CDR1 SEHNR and CDR2 FQNEAQ come from the germline V gene (reference sequence). Trimming left V 3 bases short and J 8 bases short, with 19 bases between. The CDR3 sequence: CASSFEYFEYEGYTF. In nucleotides, the CDR3 is TGTGCCAGCAGCTTTGAGTATTTCGAATACGAAGGCTACACCTTC.

The V call is TRBV7-2, the J call TRBJ1-4, with 9 bases lining up with TRBD1. In germline, CDR1 is SGHTA, CDR2 FQGNSA. This CDR3 is 21 amino acids long. The V segment lost 0 bases and the J segment 3 bases; nucleotides outside the gene matches: 17. DNA for the CDR3: TGTGCCAGCAGCTTAGCGCCGCCCGGGACAGGGAAAACCCCGGCTAATGAAAAACTGTTTTTT. Protein sequence: CASSLAPPGTGKTPANEKLFF.

The chain recombines TRBV29-1 with TRBJ2-5; TRBD1 aligns across 9 bases. The CDR3 sequence is 13 residues long. The V and J ends lost 7 bases and 2 bases, in that order; junction bases with no gene match: 5. Germline values: CDR1 SQVTM, CDR2 ANQGSEA. The CDR3 nucleotides read TGCAGCGCCAACGACAGGGGGCAAGAGACCCAGTACTTC. Translated, it gives CSANDRGQETQYF.

The chain couples TRBV2 to TRBJ2-7, with 7 bases matching TRBD1. This CDR3 region has 16 residues. V trimming: 4 bases; J trimming: 1 base; junction bases outside the gene matches: 10. Germline CDR1 SNHLY, CDR2 FYNNEI. The DNA for the CDR3 is TGTGCCAGCAGTGTGGGGCAGGGGGAAGCATCCTACGAGCAGTACTTC. Translated: CASSVGQGEASYEQYF.

V usage is TRBV11-2 and J usage is TRBJ1-4; 9 bases line up with TRBD1. The CDR3 loop spans 18 amino acids. Germline V lookup: CDR1 SGHAT, CDR2 FQNNGV. Trimming at V came to 0 bases and at J to 0 bases, leaving 5 bases not matched to a gene. The CDR3 DNA reads as TGTGCCAGCAGCTTAGAAGGACAGGGGCTTCCAACTAATGAAAAACTGTTTTTT. This sequence encodes CASSLEGQGLPTNEKLFF.

The gene calls are TRBV6-6 and TRBJ2-7, with D unclear. Germline CDR1 MNHNY, CDR2 SVGAGI (reference sequence). The CDR3 runs to 15 residues. V lost 0 bases and J 2 bases, leaving 11 bases between the germline ends. Here the CDR3 DNA reads TGTGCCAGCAGTTACTCCCCCAGGTACCCCTACGAGCAGTACTTC. Its translation is CASSYSPRYPYEQYF.

The V call is TRBV13, the J call TRBJ2-7; 9 nucleotides align to TRBD1. Germline V gene data show CDR1 as PRHDT and CDR2 as FYEKMQ (reference sequence). The V segment lost 7 bases and the J segment 3 bases; nucleotides outside the gene matches: 13. The CDR3 has 16 amino acids. The CDR3 sequence is CASILGGQGPFYEQYF. The CDR3 region has the DNA TGTGCCAGCATCCTAGGGGGACAGGGCCCCTTCTACGAGCAGTACTTC.

The chain carries TRBV10-2 and TRBJ2-7, with TRBD1 identical over 8 bases. V lost 2 bases, J lost 3 bases, and 9 bases stayed unmatched. The CDR3 sequence is 16 residues long. Per the germline V gene, CDR1 is WSHSY and CDR2 is SAAADI. CDR3 sequence reads: CASSEGPDRVLYEQYF. CDR3 coding DNA: TGCGCCAGCAGTGAGGGACCGGACAGGGTGCTCTACGAGCAGTACTTC.

The chain uses TRBV5-4 and TRBJ2-3, with TRBD2 matching 10 bases. The junction had 11 bases not matched to a gene; V was cut back by 5 bases and J by 2 bases. The CDR3 is made up of 17 amino acids. The V gene's germline CDR1 is SGHNT and CDR2 YYREEE (reference sequence). This chain's CDR3 is CASSPPGLAAYTDTQYF. The DNA of the CDR3 is TGTGCCAGCAGTCCTCCCGGACTAGCGGCCTACACAGATACGCAGTATTTT.

The chain employs TRBV6-6 and TRBJ2-1; TRBD1 agrees at 9 bases. With V trimmed by 4 bases and J by 8 bases, 12 bases remained unmatched. The CDR3 length is 16 residues. Germline CDR1 MNHNY, CDR2 SVGAGI (reference sequence). The CDR3 is CASSFLGQGTIYEQFF. In DNA form, the CDR3 reads TGTGCCAGCAGTTTCTTGGGACAGGGAACAATATATGAGCAGTTCTTC.

The gene calls are TRBV5-4 and TRBJ2-7, with D possibly TRBD2 on 5 matching bases. The CDR3 length is 17 residues. Germline V gene data show CDR1 as SGHNT and CDR2 as YYREEE (reference sequence). V lost 0 bases, J lost 0 bases, and 16 bases lay in between. This CDR3 reads CASSLGKAAVHSYEQYF. Written as DNA, the CDR3 is TGTGCCAGCAGCTTGGGGAAAGCGGCAGTACACTCCTACGAGCAGTACTTC.

In its sample, this clone was seen a few times. The gene calls are TRBV5-4 and TRBJ1-1; D may be TRBD1 (6 bases). The CDR3 contains 11 residues. The germline gives CDR1 SGHNT, CDR2 YYREEE (reference sequence). With 4 bases removed from V and 8 bases from J, the gap between germline ends came to 9 bases. CDR3 residues: CASSLGTEAFF. As DNA, the CDR3 is TGTGCCAGCAGCCTGGGGACAGAAGCTTTCTTT.

J is TRBJ2-5 and V is TRBV4-2, with D perhaps TRBD2 (6 bases). Germline values: CDR1 LGHNA, CDR2 YNFKEQ. This CDR3 is built from 17 residues. V was clipped by 2 bases and J by 5 bases, with 21 bases between them. The CDR3 spells CASSQNGLAGSRETQYF. The CDR3 region has the DNA TGTGCCAGCAGCCAAAATGGCCTCGCGGGGTCGCGGGAGACCCAGTACTTC.

CDR3 coding DNA: TGCAGCGCTCCGGGACTAGCGGGAGTAAATGAGCAGTTCTTC. Amino acid sequence: CSAPGLAGVNEQFF. This sequence joins TRBV29-1 and TRBJ2-1; TRBD2 aligns across 14 bases. The CDR3 contains 14 residues. Looked up from germline, CDR1 is SQVTM and CDR2 is ANQGSEA. V shed 7 bases, J shed 7 bases, and the junction held 6 bases outside the gene matches.

The CDR3 region has the DNA TGTGCCAGCAGTTTATCCCAGGGTGACGAGCAGTACTTC. The encoded protein is CASSLSQGDEQYF. V gene TRBV27 combines with J gene TRBJ2-7; TRBD1 might be the D (5 bases). This CDR3 region has 13 residues. With 0 bases removed from V and 5 bases from J, the gap between germline ends came to 8 bases. Germline values: CDR1 MNHEY, CDR2 SMNVEV (reference sequence).

The genes are TRBV28 and TRBJ2-5, with 13 bases that match TRBD2. Germline V gives CDR1 MDHEN, CDR2 SYDVKM. This CDR3 comprises 21 residues. J lost 5 bases, V lost 8 bases, and 26 bases had no gene match. The CDR3 loop is CASRPSIKRTSGSGARETQYF. The CDR3 DNA sequence: TGTGCCAGCCGACCCTCCATCAAACGGACTAGCGGGAGCGGGGCGCGGGAGACCCAGTACTTC.

This chain links TRBV10-1 with TRBJ2-7; D is undetermined. The germline gives CDR1 WNHNN, CDR2 SYGVQD (reference sequence). CDR3 length: 13 amino acids. V was pared by 7 bases and J by 7 bases, with 17 bases between. The CDR3 DNA reads TGCGCCAGCACCGGTGATATTCCGGAGGAGCAGTACTTC. Its protein product is CASTGDIPEEQYF.

The chain joins TRBV7-6 to TRBJ2-1; TRBD2 aligns across 11 bases. The CDR3 loop spans 16 amino acids. The V segment lost 5 bases and the J segment 2 bases; nucleotides outside the gene matches: 5. CDR1 is SGHVS and CDR2 is FNYEAQ in the germline V gene. The CDR3 sequence is CASSARLAGPYNEQFF. In DNA, the CDR3 is TGTGCCAGCAGCGCCCGACTAGCGGGACCCTACAATGAGCAGTTCTTC.

The gene calls are TRBV2 and TRBJ2-1; TRBD1 agrees at 7 bases. This CDR3 is 12 amino acids long. From germline, CDR1 is SNHLY and CDR2 FYNNEI. The J segment lost 8 bases and the V segment lost 7 bases, leaving 5 bases of the junction unmatched. As DNA, the CDR3 is TGTGCCAGCACCCACAGGGGAGATGAGCAGTTCTTC. It translates to CASTHRGDEQFF.

The V and J genes are TRBV29-1 and TRBJ2-1; the D is unclear. CDR1 and CDR2 (germline): SQVTM, ANQGSEA. Deletions cut 1 base from V and 7 bases from J, with 2 bases between. CDR3 length: 10 residues. In nucleotides, the CDR3 is TGCAGCGTTGAAGCAAATGAGCAGTTCTTC. It translates to CSVEANEQFF.

This chain links TRBV9 with TRBJ1-1; D ambiguous. CDR1 is SGDLS, CDR2 YYNGEE, per germline. This CDR3 is 14 amino acids long. Trimming cost V 4 bases and J 4 bases, with 14 bases left between them. CDR3 nucleotide sequence: TGTGCCAGCAGCCCAGGTCGGTTAAGCACTGAAGCTTTCTTT. Amino acid sequence: CASSPGRLSTEAFF.